A selection of T cell receptor beta chains follows, all from one sample in a study of neurological immune-mediated disorders. TCRdb re-called the 5' RACE reads through MiXCR, storing one row per CDR3 protein. In the table there are about 84,000 distinct CDR3 sequences, 9% to 12% of which are singletons. Sample: PBMCs. The receptor set was obtained from a man aged 35 to 55 in good health. Each CDR3 is given with its conserved first and last residue. D genes are given only for firm matches. Not every row has a clone size; where given, it reads once, few, many or a size class.

J,size,D,V,DNA,CDR3
TRBJ2-7,many,-,TRBV7-9,TGTGCCAGCAGCGCTGCAGGGTCCTACGAGCAGTACTTC,CASSAAGSYEQYF
TRBJ2-3,-,TRBD2,TRBV7-2,TGTGCCAGCAGCTTAAGCGGGGATATGCAGTATTTT,CASSLSGDMQYF
TRBJ1-2,-,-,TRBV7-3,TGTGCCAGCGCTGTGGAGGGGTGGTATGGCTACACCTTC,CASAVEGWYGYTF
TRBJ2-5,many,-,TRBV2,TGTGCCAGCAGCCCTGGGCAGGGGGGTCAAGAGATGCCCCAGTACTTC,CASSPGQGGQEMPQYF
TRBJ2-1,-,-,TRBV6-1,TGTGCCAGCAGCCGTCTAGAAAGTGAGCAGTTCTTC,CASSRLESEQFF
TRBJ2-3,many,TRBD2,TRBV20-1,TGCAGTGCTAGTACTAGCGGGCGAGGCACAGATACGCAGTATTTT,CSASTSGRGTDTQYF
TRBJ1-2,many,-,TRBV2,TGTGCCAGCAGTGAAGATCCCGGGACCCTAGGGGGCTACACCTTC,CASSEDPGTLGGYTF
TRBJ2-3,medium-sized,-,TRBV5-1,TGCGCCAGCAGCTTTGACGGCACGACGCAGTATTTT,CASSFDGTTQYF
TRBJ1-1,many,-,TRBV6-6,TGTGCCAGCAGCCCACCTTCCACAGGGTCCTTAAACACTGAAGCTTTCTTT,CASSPPSTGSLNTEAFF
TRBJ1-2,-,-,TRBV3-1,TGTGCCAGCAGCCCCGAAGGGGGAAACAACTATGGCTACACCTTC,CASSPEGGNNYGYTF
TRBJ1-3,many,-,TRBV5-1,TGCGCCAGCAGCTTGGACGGGCAGCAAGGAAACACCATATATTTT,CASSLDGQQGNTIYF
TRBJ2-4,many,-,TRBV5-1,TGCGCCAGCAGCTTGGACAGCAACAAAAACATTCAGTACTTC,CASSLDSNKNIQYF
TRBJ1-2,many,-,TRBV5-4,TGTGCCAGCAGCTTGGCCAATTTGGCCGACCCCTATGGCTACACCTTC,CASSLANLADPYGYTF